This T cell receptor beta chain was recorded in a study of T cell responses to AZD1222 COVID-19 vaccine. This clone occurred a few times. Produced via immunoSEQ multiplex PCR; TCRdb's table is partial and in-frame only. This sample has roughly 35,000 clones; approximately 78% occur once, and the top ten carry roughly 4.9%. Trimming cost V 2 bases and J 1 base, with 6 bases left between them. This CDR3 comprises 14 residues. The germline V gene has CDR1 MNHEY and CDR2 SVGAGI. J is TRBJ2-4 and V is TRBV6-5; D is unresolved. This specimen was peripheral blood, taken 28 days after the second AZD1222 dose. The origin of this receptor is an adult who received the AZD1222 COVID-19 vaccine. This CDR3 reads CASSYSRAKNIQYF. CDR3 coding DNA: TGTGCCAGCAGTTACAGCCGTGCCAAAAACATTCAGTACTTC.